This T cell receptor (beta chain) originates from a study of radiotherapy plus CTLA-4 blockade in lung cancer. Turning to the study itself: The study recorded objective responses in about 20% of patients and disease control in 31%.

The V end lost 1 base, the J end lost 1 base, and 12 bases lay between the germline ends. Germline CDR1 and CDR2: LGHNA and YNFKEQ. CDR3 length: 16 amino acids. Study-wide points: In blood, TCR clones derived from the tumor expanded after radiotherapy plus ipilimumab.

A remark on this clone: The antigen is unknown.

Measured with immunoSEQ multiplex PCR; TCRdb has only the in-frame clones, and not every one. The sample consists of fewer than 90,000 clones, less than 90% of them appearing once. Sequenced here: peripheral blood, sampled from a patient treated with radiotherapy plus ipilimumab. This sequence joins TRBV4-2 and TRBJ2-3; tentative D call: TRBD2 (5 bases). The sequence derives from a human donor with non-small cell lung cancer who had stable disease on radiotherapy plus ipilimumab. In DNA form, the CDR3 reads TGTGCCAGCAGCCAAGTTAGCGTCCGGGGCACAGATACGCAGTATTTT. Translated: CASSQVSVRGTDTQYF.